This is a list of T cell receptor beta chains from one sample in a study of blood T cell repertoires in COVID-19. Measured with immunoSEQ multiplex PCR; TCRdb has only the in-frame clones, and not every one. Of over 150,000 clones detected, around 84% appear once; the ten largest clones hold 1.5% to 2%. Sequenced input: peripheral blood. These receptors were obtained from an elderly man with acute or convalescent COVID-19. The CDR3 runs from the conserved cysteine through the conserved F or W. D genes are given only for firm matches. Where a row states a size, it is once, few, many or the class of an expanded clone; other rows omit it.

abundance: few; d_gene: NA; j_gene: TRBJ1-2; v_gene: TRBV18; CDR3nt: TGTGCCAGCTCACCTCGGGATCTGGGGGCTAGGAGTGGCTACACCTTC; CDR3aa: CASSPRDLGARSGYTF
abundance: NA; d_gene: NA; j_gene: TRBJ1-2; v_gene: TRBV7-2; CDR3nt: TGTGCCAGCAGCGCCCAGGGTTTTGGCTACACCTTC; CDR3aa: CASSAQGFGYTF
abundance: few; d_gene: NA; j_gene: TRBJ2-1; v_gene: TRBV5-1; CDR3nt: TGCGCCAGCAGCTTGGCAGGCCAGGATGAGCAGTTCTTC; CDR3aa: CASSLAGQDEQFF
abundance: once; d_gene: TRBD1; j_gene: TRBJ2-2; v_gene: TRBV11-2; CDR3nt: TGTGCCAGCAGCCCACAGGGGCAGAGGACCGGGGAGCTGTTTTTT; CDR3aa: CASSPQGQRTGELFF
abundance: NA; d_gene: TRBD1; j_gene: TRBJ1-6; v_gene: TRBV9; CDR3nt: TGTGCCAGCAGCGTAGCTAGCGGGGGACAGGGGGCTGTGAATTCACCCCTCCACTTT; CDR3aa: CASSVASGGQGAVNSPLHF
abundance: NA; d_gene: NA; j_gene: TRBJ2-7; v_gene: TRBV11-3; CDR3nt: TGTGCCAGCAGCTTAGACCCCCGGTCCGGGTACGAGCAGTACTTC; CDR3aa: CASSLDPRSGYEQYF
abundance: NA; d_gene: TRBD1; j_gene: TRBJ1-3; v_gene: TRBV9; CDR3nt: TGTGCCAGCAGCGTGAGTGACAGGGGGTTTCACATATATTTT; CDR3aa: CASSVSDRGFHIYF
abundance: NA; d_gene: TRBD1; j_gene: TRBJ1-6; v_gene: TRBV4-1; CDR3nt: TGCGCCAGCAGCCAAGGACAGGGGAATTCACCCCTCCACTTT; CDR3aa: CASSQGQGNSPLHF
abundance: NA; d_gene: NA; j_gene: TRBJ1-1; v_gene: TRBV9; CDR3nt: TGTGCCAGCAGCGTTGCAACAGGGAGCACTGAAGCTTTCTTT; CDR3aa: CASSVATGSTEAFF
abundance: NA; d_gene: NA; j_gene: TRBJ2-1; v_gene: TRBV10-1; CDR3nt: TGCGCCAGCAGCCCCGGGGAAAGCTCCTACAATGAGCAGTTCTTC; CDR3aa: CASSPGESSYNEQFF
abundance: NA; d_gene: TRBD1; j_gene: TRBJ2-5; v_gene: TRBV9; CDR3nt: TGTGCCAGCAGCGCCGGGTCCAGGGGGCCTTTTCAAGAGACCCAGTACTTC; CDR3aa: CASSAGSRGPFQETQYF
abundance: NA; d_gene: TRBD1; j_gene: TRBJ1-2; v_gene: TRBV5-4; CDR3nt: TGTGCCAGCAGCTGGACAGGGAACGGCTACACCTTC; CDR3aa: CASSWTGNGYTF
abundance: few; d_gene: NA; j_gene: TRBJ2-2; v_gene: TRBV19; CDR3nt: TGTGCCAGTATACAGGGACCCACCGGGGAGCTGTTTTTT; CDR3aa: CASIQGPTGELFF
abundance: NA; d_gene: NA; j_gene: TRBJ2-5; v_gene: TRBV5-1; CDR3nt: TGCGCCAGCAGCTTGATACCTGGCTACCAAGAGACCCAGTACTTC; CDR3aa: CASSLIPGYQETQYF
abundance: NA; d_gene: NA; j_gene: TRBJ1-6; v_gene: TRBV6-2/TRBV6-3; CDR3nt: TGTGCCAGCAGTTACGGTAGACAGATTTGGGCACCCCTCCACTTT; CDR3aa: CASSYGRQIWAPLHF
abundance: NA; d_gene: NA; j_gene: TRBJ1-2; v_gene: TRBV11-1; CDR3nt: TGTGCCACCTCTGAGGGCGTCGATGGCTACACCTTC; CDR3aa: CATSEGVDGYTF
abundance: NA; d_gene: TRBD1; j_gene: TRBJ1-6; v_gene: TRBV28; CDR3nt: TGTGCCAGTAGGGAAACAGGGGGTGCACCCCTCCACTTT; CDR3aa: CASRETGGAPLHF
abundance: NA; d_gene: NA; j_gene: TRBJ1-5; v_gene: TRBV2; CDR3nt: TGTGCCAGCAGTGGGCGGGCAGTGAATCAGCCCCAGCATTTT; CDR3aa: CASSGRAVNQPQHF
abundance: few; d_gene: NA; j_gene: TRBJ2-5; v_gene: TRBV7-2; CDR3nt: TGTGCCAGCAGCAAACCTCCCGAGAGAGTGGAGACCCAGTACTTC; CDR3aa: CASSKPPERVETQYF
abundance: NA; d_gene: TRBD2; j_gene: TRBJ2-6; v_gene: TRBV6-2/TRBV6-3; CDR3nt: TGTGCCAGCAGTTACGGCGCCGGGAGGGGCGGCTCTGGGGCCAACGTCCTGACTTTC; CDR3aa: CASSYGAGRGGSGANVLTF
abundance: NA; d_gene: NA; j_gene: TRBJ2-3; v_gene: TRBV19; CDR3nt: TGTGCCAGTAGTATTGGGGCAGGGAACACAGATACGCAGTATTTT; CDR3aa: CASSIGAGNTDTQYF
abundance: NA; d_gene: NA; j_gene: TRBJ1-6; v_gene: TRBV5-1; CDR3nt: TGCGCCAGCAGCTTCACGGGGGAGGTGAGGAATTCACCCCTCCACTTT; CDR3aa: CASSFTGEVRNSPLHF
abundance: NA; d_gene: NA; j_gene: TRBJ2-7; v_gene: TRBV3-1/TRBV3-2; CDR3nt: TGTGCCAGCAGCCAAGAAAGCCCAGGGTACGAGCAGTACTTC; CDR3aa: CASSQESPGYEQYF
abundance: NA; d_gene: NA; j_gene: TRBJ2-3; v_gene: TRBV4-1; CDR3nt: TGCGCCAGCAGCCCCCTGGGCTTTGGCACAGATACGCAGTATTTT; CDR3aa: CASSPLGFGTDTQYF
abundance: once; d_gene: TRBD1; j_gene: TRBJ1-4; v_gene: TRBV7-8; CDR3nt: TGTGCCAGCAGCGATGACAGGGCCGCTAATGAAAAACTGTTTTTT; CDR3aa: CASSDDRAANEKLFF
abundance: NA; d_gene: TRBD2; j_gene: TRBJ2-3; v_gene: TRBV9; CDR3nt: TGTGCCAGCAGCGTAGGTAGGCGGGGGGGATCAGATACGCAGTATTTT; CDR3aa: CASSVGRRGGSDTQYF
abundance: few; d_gene: TRBD2; j_gene: TRBJ2-1; v_gene: TRBV6-5; CDR3nt: TGTGCCAGCAGTTACGTTGCTAGCGGGGGAGCTGAGCAGTTCTTC; CDR3aa: CASSYVASGGAEQFF
abundance: NA; d_gene: TRBD2; j_gene: TRBJ2-1; v_gene: TRBV29-1; CDR3nt: TGCAGCGTTGATTCCAGCGGGGGGGCCGGTGAGCAGTTCTTC; CDR3aa: CSVDSSGGAGEQFF
abundance: few; d_gene: NA; j_gene: TRBJ2-7; v_gene: TRBV3-1/TRBV3-2; CDR3nt: TGTGCCAGCAGCCTGGGACAAATTATCTACGAGCAGTACTTC; CDR3aa: CASSLGQIIYEQYF
abundance: NA; d_gene: NA; j_gene: TRBJ2-7; v_gene: TRBV7-2; CDR3nt: TGTGCCAGCAGCTTAAGGCAGGGAGGCTCCTACGAGCAGTACTTC; CDR3aa: CASSLRQGGSYEQYF
abundance: NA; d_gene: TRBD2; j_gene: TRBJ2-3; v_gene: TRBV7-8; CDR3nt: TGTGCCAGCAGCTTAGGAGGGCTAGCGGGGGGGCCGATTTCTGGAGATACGCAGTATTTT; CDR3aa: CASSLGGLAGGPISGDTQYF
abundance: NA; d_gene: TRBD1; j_gene: TRBJ2-1; v_gene: TRBV19; CDR3nt: TGTGCCAGTAGTATCGGGGACAGGGGAAGGAATGAGCAGTTCTTC; CDR3aa: CASSIGDRGRNEQFF
abundance: NA; d_gene: TRBD1; j_gene: TRBJ1-6; v_gene: TRBV7-6; CDR3nt: TGTGCCAGCAGCTTAGGACAGGGTTATAATTCACCCCTCCACTTT; CDR3aa: CASSLGQGYNSPLHF
abundance: NA; d_gene: TRBD2; j_gene: TRBJ2-3; v_gene: TRBV2; CDR3nt: TGTGCCTGCGGGCGGGGGGCCGACCCGACGCAGTATTTT; CDR3aa: CACGRGADPTQYF
abundance: NA; d_gene: NA; j_gene: TRBJ1-6; v_gene: TRBV15; CDR3nt: TGTGCCACCAGCGATCGAGTAAGAAATTCACCCCTCCACTTT; CDR3aa: CATSDRVRNSPLHF
abundance: NA; d_gene: TRBD2; j_gene: TRBJ2-2; v_gene: TRBV19; CDR3nt: TGTGCCAGTAGACCCGTTGGCGGGGGGACGAGGACCGGGGAGCTGTTTTTT; CDR3aa: CASRPVGGGTRTGELFF
abundance: NA; d_gene: TRBD1; j_gene: TRBJ2-5; v_gene: TRBV6-5; CDR3nt: TGTGCCAGCAGTTATGTTGGGGCCAGGGGGGAGACCCAGTACTTC; CDR3aa: CASSYVGARGETQYF
abundance: once; d_gene: NA; j_gene: TRBJ2-3; v_gene: TRBV5-1; CDR3nt: TGCGCCAGCAGCTTGGGTCTAGACCGATCAGATACGCAGTATTTT; CDR3aa: CASSLGLDRSDTQYF
abundance: NA; d_gene: NA; j_gene: TRBJ1-4; v_gene: TRBV3-1/TRBV3-2; CDR3nt: TGTGCCAGCAGCCAAGATTGGTCGTCGGGGGGTGAAAAACTGTTTTTT; CDR3aa: CASSQDWSSGGEKLFF
abundance: NA; d_gene: NA; j_gene: TRBJ1-1; v_gene: TRBV18; CDR3nt: TGTGCCAGCTCTCCCACGAGCGGGGGGGCTGAAGCTTTCTTT; CDR3aa: CASSPTSGGAEAFF
abundance: NA; d_gene: NA; j_gene: TRBJ2-3; v_gene: TRBV6-5; CDR3nt: TGTGCCAGCCGCATGAAAGGGAGGGATACGCAGTATTTT; CDR3aa: CASRMKGRDTQYF
abundance: NA; d_gene: NA; j_gene: TRBJ1-2; v_gene: TRBV2; CDR3nt: TGTGCCAGCAAGCCAGCCCTAGACCAGTATGGCTACACCTTC; CDR3aa: CASKPALDQYGYTF
abundance: NA; d_gene: NA; j_gene: TRBJ1-2; v_gene: TRBV9; CDR3nt: TGTGCCAGCAGCTCCCAGGTTGGGTATGGCTACACCTTC; CDR3aa: CASSSQVGYGYTF
abundance: NA; d_gene: TRBD1; j_gene: TRBJ1-5; v_gene: TRBV19; CDR3nt: TGTGCCAGTAGTCCAGGGGGGCGCAATCAGCCCCAGCATTTT; CDR3aa: CASSPGGRNQPQHF
abundance: NA; d_gene: TRBD2; j_gene: TRBJ2-1; v_gene: TRBV4-2; CDR3nt: TGTGCCAGCAGCCAGGGACTAGCGGGGGAGTCCTACAATGAGCAGTTCTTC; CDR3aa: CASSQGLAGESYNEQFF
abundance: once; d_gene: NA; j_gene: TRBJ1-1; v_gene: TRBV5-1; CDR3nt: TGCGCCAGCAGCTACGGTGGGGGGGCTGAAGCTTTCTTT; CDR3aa: CASSYGGGAEAFF